These T cell receptor beta chains were read from a single sample in a study of shared clonotypes between healthy human individuals. Assay: immunoSEQ multiplex PCR; the TCRdb copy retains only in-frame clones and omits some. The data show about 490,000 clones, roughly 80% seen once. Sequenced input: PBMCs. Source of these receptors: a woman in her forties in good health. Some clones in this sample may be carry-over from other donors' samples. Both conserved end residues are part of each CDR3. A D gene is named only where the DNA matches it firmly. Clone sizes are given selectively: once, few, many, or a class where the clone is expanded.

d_call: .
clone_size: few
v_call: TRBV18
j_call: TRBJ2-6
cdr3_aa: CASSRAYSSGANVLTF
cdr3_nt: TGTGCCAGCTCCCGGGCGTACAGTTCTGGGGCCAACGTCCTGACTTTC

d_call: TRBD1
clone_size: .
v_call: TRBV5-4
j_call: TRBJ2-4
cdr3_aa: CASSVGGQGNIQYF
cdr3_nt: TGTGCCAGCAGCGTCGGGGGACAGGGAAACATTCAGTACTTC

d_call: .
clone_size: few
v_call: TRBV7-2
j_call: TRBJ1-2
cdr3_aa: CASSLGVGGYTF
cdr3_nt: TGTGCCAGCAGCTTGGGAGTGGGTGGCTACACCTTC

d_call: TRBD1
clone_size: .
v_call: TRBV5-1
j_call: TRBJ2-3
cdr3_aa: CASSRLGDRGTDTQYF
cdr3_nt: TGCGCCAGCAGCCGCCTCGGGGACAGGGGGACAGATACGCAGTATTTT

d_call: .
clone_size: .
v_call: TRBV19
j_call: TRBJ2-1
cdr3_aa: CASSATLGEQFF
cdr3_nt: TGTGCCAGTAGTGCCACATTGGGTGAGCAGTTCTTC

d_call: .
clone_size: .
v_call: TRBV9
j_call: TRBJ2-6
cdr3_aa: CASRYDRRSGANVLTF
cdr3_nt: TGTGCCAGCAGGTACGACCGGAGGTCTGGGGCCAACGTCCTGACTTTC

d_call: .
clone_size: .
v_call: TRBV5-3
j_call: TRBJ1-2
cdr3_aa: CARSSALEGAGYGYTF
cdr3_nt: TGTGCCAGAAGCTCCGCCTTGGAGGGTGCAGGGTATGGCTACACCTTC

d_call: .
clone_size: .
v_call: TRBV2
j_call: TRBJ1-4
cdr3_aa: CASALWVGEKLFF
cdr3_nt: TGTGCCAGCGCTTTGTGGGTTGGGGAAAAACTGTTTTTT

d_call: .
clone_size: once
v_call: TRBV6-5
j_call: TRBJ2-4
cdr3_aa: CASSYVRDQNIQYF
cdr3_nt: TGTGCCAGCAGTTACGTTAGGGACCAAAACATTCAGTACTTC

d_call: .
clone_size: .
v_call: TRBV21-1
j_call: TRBJ2-2
cdr3_aa: CASSNRGTENTGELFF
cdr3_nt: TGTGCCAGCAGCAATAGGGGGACAGAGAACACCGGGGAGCTGTTTTTT

d_call: .
clone_size: .
v_call: TRBV21-1
j_call: TRBJ2-7
cdr3_aa: CASSKRIGTNLRTPYEQYF
cdr3_nt: TGTGCCAGCAGCAAACGTATTGGAACTAATTTGCGGACTCCCTACGAGCAGTACTTC

d_call: .
clone_size: .
v_call: TRBV4-3
j_call: TRBJ1-2
cdr3_aa: CASSQDPSANNYGYTF
cdr3_nt: TGCGCCAGCAGCCAAGATCCATCGGCAAATAACTATGGCTACACCTTC

d_call: .
clone_size: .
v_call: TRBV5-1
j_call: TRBJ2-7
cdr3_aa: CASSWDGGRPNEQYF
cdr3_nt: TGCGCCAGCAGCTGGGATGGGGGGCGTCCCAACGAGCAGTACTTC

d_call: TRBD1
clone_size: .
v_call: TRBV9
j_call: TRBJ2-3
cdr3_aa: CASSPGTATDTQYF
cdr3_nt: TGTGCCAGCAGCCCTGGGACAGCCACAGATACGCAGTATTTT

d_call: .
clone_size: .
v_call: TRBV6-1
j_call: TRBJ1-2
cdr3_aa: CASSEAWQDGYTF
cdr3_nt: TGTGCCAGCAGTGAAGCGTGGCAGGATGGCTACACCTTC

d_call: .
clone_size: .
v_call: TRBV7-9
j_call: TRBJ2-5
cdr3_aa: CASSLGSGGLETQYF
cdr3_nt: TGTGCCAGCAGCTTAGGTTCTGGGGGGCTGGAGACCCAGTACTTC

d_call: .
clone_size: .
v_call: TRBV5-1
j_call: TRBJ1-3
cdr3_aa: CASRGRDTGNTIYF
cdr3_nt: TGCGCCAGCAGAGGTCGGGACACTGGAAACACCATATATTTT

d_call: .
clone_size: few
v_call: TRBV2
j_call: TRBJ1-1
cdr3_aa: CASSAGTKAFF
cdr3_nt: TGTGCCAGCAGTGCGGGGACTAAAGCTTTCTTT

d_call: TRBD2
clone_size: once
v_call: TRBV4-1
j_call: TRBJ2-5
cdr3_aa: CASRFSGRTLLETQYF
cdr3_nt: TGCGCCAGCAGGTTTAGCGGGAGGACTCTGCTGGAGACCCAGTACTTC

d_call: TRBD1
clone_size: .
v_call: TRBV18
j_call: TRBJ2-7
cdr3_aa: CASSPTGGYEQYF
cdr3_nt: TGTGCCAGCTCACCAACAGGGGGCTACGAGCAGTACTTC

d_call: .
clone_size: .
v_call: TRBV5-1
j_call: TRBJ2-3
cdr3_aa: CASSFDGKGSDTQYF
cdr3_nt: TGCGCCAGCAGCTTTGACGGGAAGGGATCAGATACGCAGTATTTT

d_call: TRBD1
clone_size: .
v_call: TRBV15
j_call: TRBJ2-1
cdr3_aa: CATSRGGTGYNEQFF
cdr3_nt: TGTGCCACCAGCAGGGGTGGGACAGGATACAATGAGCAGTTCTTC

d_call: .
clone_size: .
v_call: TRBV28
j_call: TRBJ1-3
cdr3_aa: CASSPDRTLSTIYF
cdr3_nt: TGTGCCAGCAGTCCGGACAGAACCCTGAGCACCATATATTTT

d_call: TRBD2
clone_size: .
v_call: TRBV7-9
j_call: TRBJ2-1
cdr3_aa: CASSWRTSGHNEQFF
cdr3_nt: TGTGCCAGCAGCTGGAGGACTAGCGGACACAATGAGCAGTTCTTC

d_call: .
clone_size: .
v_call: TRBV7-8
j_call: TRBJ1-5
cdr3_aa: CASSLGPNQPQHF
cdr3_nt: TGTGCCAGCAGCTTAGGGCCTAATCAGCCCCAGCATTTT

d_call: TRBD1
clone_size: .
v_call: TRBV15
j_call: TRBJ1-4
cdr3_aa: CATSAGTAHKLFF
cdr3_nt: TGTGCCACCAGCGCCGGGACAGCGCATAAACTGTTTTTT

d_call: .
clone_size: .
v_call: TRBV11-2
j_call: TRBJ2-1
cdr3_aa: CASNHYSYNEQFF
cdr3_nt: TGTGCCAGCAATCACTACTCCTACAATGAGCAGTTCTTC

d_call: .
clone_size: .
v_call: TRBV9
j_call: TRBJ2-4
cdr3_aa: CASSVESSSIQYF
cdr3_nt: TGTGCCAGCAGCGTAGAATCGAGCAGCATTCAGTACTTC

d_call: .
clone_size: .
v_call: TRBV5-1
j_call: TRBJ2-3
cdr3_aa: CASSISDTQYF
cdr3_nt: TGCGCCAGCAGCATTTCAGATACGCAGTATTTT

d_call: .
clone_size: .
v_call: TRBV10-1
j_call: TRBJ2-7
cdr3_aa: CASSVSSTSYEQYF
cdr3_nt: TGCGCCAGCAGTGTGTCTTCAACCTCCTACGAGCAGTACTTC

d_call: TRBD1
clone_size: .
v_call: TRBV28
j_call: TRBJ1-4
cdr3_aa: CASSALGQGTEKLFF
cdr3_nt: TGTGCCAGCAGTGCCCTGGGACAGGGGACGGAAAAACTGTTTTTT

d_call: TRBD1
clone_size: .
v_call: TRBV30
j_call: TRBJ2-3
cdr3_aa: CAWSVVSGQGPDTQYF
cdr3_nt: TGTGCCTGGAGTGTAGTATCGGGACAGGGTCCAGATACGCAGTATTTT

d_call: .
clone_size: .
v_call: TRBV19
j_call: TRBJ2-5
cdr3_aa: CASSKDRQETQYF
cdr3_nt: TGTGCCAGTAGTAAAGACAGGCAAGAGACCCAGTACTTC

d_call: .
clone_size: .
v_call: TRBV6-5
j_call: TRBJ1-1
cdr3_aa: CASTTGGVRAEAFF
cdr3_nt: TGTGCCAGCACCACGGGGGGTGTACGCGCTGAAGCTTTCTTT

d_call: .
clone_size: .
v_call: TRBV29-1
j_call: TRBJ1-2
cdr3_aa: CSTKGVVYGYTF
cdr3_nt: TGCAGCACTAAGGGGGTCGTCTATGGCTACACCTTC

d_call: TRBD1
clone_size: .
v_call: TRBV5-4
j_call: TRBJ2-7
cdr3_aa: CASSFGTGYEQYF
cdr3_nt: TGTGCCAGCAGCTTTGGGACAGGGTACGAGCAGTACTTC

d_call: .
clone_size: once
v_call: TRBV5-6
j_call: TRBJ2-2
cdr3_aa: CASSWGTGGIAGELFF
cdr3_nt: TGTGCCAGCAGCTGGGGGACCGGGGGTATCGCCGGGGAGCTGTTTTTT

d_call: TRBD2
clone_size: .
v_call: TRBV11-2
j_call: TRBJ2-1
cdr3_aa: CASSLGRTSAHEQFF
cdr3_nt: TGTGCCAGCAGCTTAGGGAGGACTAGCGCGCATGAGCAGTTCTTC

d_call: .
clone_size: .
v_call: TRBV11-2
j_call: TRBJ2-2
cdr3_aa: CASSYRDDTGELFF
cdr3_nt: TGTGCCAGCAGCTACAGGGATGACACCGGGGAGCTGTTTTTT

d_call: .
clone_size: .
v_call: TRBV9
j_call: TRBJ2-1
cdr3_aa: CASSVTPLTYNEQFF
cdr3_nt: TGTGCCAGCAGCGTAACACCCCTCACCTACAATGAGCAGTTCTTC

d_call: .
clone_size: .
v_call: TRBV30
j_call: TRBJ1-1
cdr3_aa: CAWSRDTNTEAFF
cdr3_nt: TGTGCCTGGAGTAGGGATACGAACACTGAAGCTTTCTTT

d_call: TRBD2
clone_size: .
v_call: TRBV4-1
j_call: TRBJ2-3
cdr3_aa: CASSQVGLPTDTQYF
cdr3_nt: TGCGCCAGCAGCCAAGTGGGACTACCCACAGATACGCAGTATTTT